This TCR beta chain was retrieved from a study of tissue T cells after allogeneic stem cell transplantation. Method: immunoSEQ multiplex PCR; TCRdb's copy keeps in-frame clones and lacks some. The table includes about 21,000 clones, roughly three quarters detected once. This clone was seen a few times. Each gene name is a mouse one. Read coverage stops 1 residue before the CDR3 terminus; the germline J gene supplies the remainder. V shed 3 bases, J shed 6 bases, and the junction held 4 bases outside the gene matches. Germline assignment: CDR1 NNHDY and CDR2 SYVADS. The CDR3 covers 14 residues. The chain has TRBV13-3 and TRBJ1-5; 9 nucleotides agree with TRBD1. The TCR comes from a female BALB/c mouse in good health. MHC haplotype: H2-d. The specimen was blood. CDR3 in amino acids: CASSAGTGSQAPLF. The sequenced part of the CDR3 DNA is TGTGCCAGCAGTGCCGGGACAGGGTCCCAGGCTCCGCTT.